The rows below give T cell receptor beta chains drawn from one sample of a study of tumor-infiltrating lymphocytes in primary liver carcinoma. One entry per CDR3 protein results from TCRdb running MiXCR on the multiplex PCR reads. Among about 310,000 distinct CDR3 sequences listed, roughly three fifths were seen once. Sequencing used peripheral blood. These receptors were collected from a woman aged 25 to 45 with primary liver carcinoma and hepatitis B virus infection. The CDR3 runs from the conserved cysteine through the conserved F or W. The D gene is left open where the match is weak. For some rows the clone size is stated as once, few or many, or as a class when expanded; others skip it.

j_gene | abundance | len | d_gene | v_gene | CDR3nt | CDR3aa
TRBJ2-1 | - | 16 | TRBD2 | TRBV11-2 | TGTGCCAGCAGCTGGATGGGACTAGCGGGGAACAATGAGCACTTCTTC | CASSWMGLAGNNEHFF
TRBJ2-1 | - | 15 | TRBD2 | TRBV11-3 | TGTGCCAGCAGCTTAGAGGCTAGCGGCTACGATGAGCAGTTCTTC | CASSLEASGYDEQFF
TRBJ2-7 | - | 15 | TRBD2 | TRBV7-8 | TGTGCCAGCAGCCCCCGGGGGACTAGCGGCTACGAGCTGTACTTC | CASSPRGTSGYELYF
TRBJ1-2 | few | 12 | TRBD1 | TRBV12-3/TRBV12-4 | TGTGCCAGCAGCACAGGGGTTTTAGGCTACACCTTC | CASSTGVLGYTF
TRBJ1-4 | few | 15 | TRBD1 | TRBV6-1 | TGTGCCAGCAGTGAACCCGGGACAGGGAATGAAAAACTGTTTTTT | CASSEPGTGNEKLFF
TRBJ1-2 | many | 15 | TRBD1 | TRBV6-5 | TGTGCCAGCAGTACTAGGACAGGGCGGGCCTATGGCTACACCTTC | CASSTRTGRAYGYTF
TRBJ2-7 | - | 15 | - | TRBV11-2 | TGCGCCAGCAGCACCATGTTGGGGGCTTCCTACGAGCAGTACTTC | CASSTMLGASYEQYF
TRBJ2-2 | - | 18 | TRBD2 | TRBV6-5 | TGTACCAGCAGGGGACTGAGTAGCGGGGGGACGAACACCGGGGAGCTGTTTTTT | CTSRGLSSGGTNTGELFF
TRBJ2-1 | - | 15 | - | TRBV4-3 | TGTGCCAGCAGCCACCAGGGCCGTAATGCAAATGAGCAGTTCTTC | CASSHQGRNANEQFF
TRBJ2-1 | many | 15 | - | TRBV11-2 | TGTGCCAGCAGCTTAGTAGCGGAACCCTACAATGAGCAGTTCTTC | CASSLVAEPYNEQFF
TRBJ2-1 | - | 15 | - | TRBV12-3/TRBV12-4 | TGTGCCAGCAGTTTTTCAGGGGCGATCCTCAATGAGCAGTTCTTC | CASSFSGAILNEQFF
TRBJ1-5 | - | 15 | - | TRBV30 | TGTGCCTGGAGCGCTGGTTCCAATAGCAATCAGCCCCAGCATTTT | CAWSAGSNSNQPQHF
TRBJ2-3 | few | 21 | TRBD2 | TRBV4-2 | TGTGCCAGCAGCCAGGGCGGGGCGAGGTTGCTAGCGGGAGGAAGCACAGATACGCAGTATTTT | CASSQGGARLLAGGSTDTQYF
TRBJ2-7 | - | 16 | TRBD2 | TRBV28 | TGTGCCAGCAGTTTCGGAAGCGGGAGGACCTCCTACGAGCAGTACTTC | CASSFGSGRTSYEQYF
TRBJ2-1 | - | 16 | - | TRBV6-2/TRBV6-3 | TGTGCCAGCTCCCCTAAGGTGGCGAGCTCCTACAATGAGCAGTTCTTC | CASSPKVASSYNEQFF
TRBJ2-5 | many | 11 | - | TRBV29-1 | TGCAGCGGTGGCAGGGAGGTGACCCAGTACTTC | CSGGREVTQYF
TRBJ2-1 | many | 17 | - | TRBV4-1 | TGCGCCAGCAGCCAAGATAGGACCTCGAGCTCCTACAATGAGCAGTTCTTC | CASSQDRTSSSYNEQFF
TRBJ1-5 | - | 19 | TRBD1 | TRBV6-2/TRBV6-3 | TGTGCCAGCAGTCGAGCTGCCGGGACAGGGGAGTATAGCAATCCGCCCCAGCATTTT | CASSRAAGTGEYSNPPQHF
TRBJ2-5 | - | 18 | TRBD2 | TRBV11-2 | TGTGCCAGCAGCTTAGACCCCCAGACTAGCGGGAGGCTGGAGACCCAGTACTTC | CASSLDPQTSGRLETQYF
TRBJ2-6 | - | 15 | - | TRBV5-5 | TGTGTCAGCAGCCTACAAGTCTCCGGGGCCAACGTCCTGACTTTC | CVSSLQVSGANVLTF
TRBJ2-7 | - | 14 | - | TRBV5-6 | TGTACCAGCAGCTGGGAAGAGGGAGCCTACGAGCAGTACTTC | CTSSWEEGAYEQYF
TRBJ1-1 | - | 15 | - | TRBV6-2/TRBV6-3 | TGTGCCAGCATAACCCCGCGGACACCTAGAACTGAAGCTTTCTTT | CASITPRTPRTEAFF
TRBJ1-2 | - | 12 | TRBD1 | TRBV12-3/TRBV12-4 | TGTGCCAGCAGGAGACAGGGAGATGGCTACACCTTC | CASRRQGDGYTF
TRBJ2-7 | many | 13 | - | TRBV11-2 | TGTGCCAGCAGCTTCCGCGGGGACTACGAGCAGTACTTC | CASSFRGDYEQYF
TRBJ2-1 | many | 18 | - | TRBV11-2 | TGTGCCAGCAGCCATCGGGCAAACGGGGTTAACAACTGGAATGAGCAGTTCTTC | CASSHRANGVNNWNEQFF
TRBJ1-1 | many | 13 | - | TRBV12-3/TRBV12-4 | TGTGCCAGCAGTATGCAGGGATGGACTGAAGCTTTCTTT | CASSMQGWTEAFF
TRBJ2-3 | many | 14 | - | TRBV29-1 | TGCAGCGTTGTTACGGGCCTAAGCACAGATACGCAGTATTTT | CSVVTGLSTDTQYF
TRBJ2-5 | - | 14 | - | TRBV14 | TGTGCCAGCAGCAAACAGAGGGGACCAGAGACCCAGTACTTC | CASSKQRGPETQYF
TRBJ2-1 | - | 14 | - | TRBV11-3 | TGTGCGAGCAGCCCCCTGGGACCCGGCTATGAGCAGTTCTTC | CASSPLGPGYEQFF
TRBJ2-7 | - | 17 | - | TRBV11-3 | TGCGCCAGCAGTCCTCCCTGCGGATTCCGGGAAATGTACGAGCAGTACTTC | CASSPPCGFREMYEQYF
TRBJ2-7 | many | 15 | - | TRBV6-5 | TGTGCCAGCAGTTACTCGGAGACTATCTCGGGCGAGCAGTACTTC | CASSYSETISGEQYF
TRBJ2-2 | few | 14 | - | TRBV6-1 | TGTGCCAGCAGACCCCCCCCTGCTCGCGGGGAGCTGTTTTTT | CASRPPPARGELFF
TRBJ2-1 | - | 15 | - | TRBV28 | TGTGCCAGCGGTTCCCGGGGAAGCTCCTACAATGAACAGTTCTTC | CASGSRGSSYNEQFF
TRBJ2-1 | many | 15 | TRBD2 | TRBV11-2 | TGTGCCAGCAGCTTAGGAGCGGGAGGCCTCAATGAGCAGTTCTTC | CASSLGAGGLNEQFF
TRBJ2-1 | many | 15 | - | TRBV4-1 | TGCGCCAGCAGCCAAGATCCCAGGGCTGGGGATGAGCAGTTCTTC | CASSQDPRAGDEQFF
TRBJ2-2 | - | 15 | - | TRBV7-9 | TGTGCCAGCAGCTTACCGGGAGTAAACACCGGGGGGCTGTTTTTT | CASSLPGVNTGGLFF
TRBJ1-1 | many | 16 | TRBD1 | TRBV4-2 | TGTGCCAGCAGCCAAGTCTTAGGACAGGGGAACACTGAAGCTTTCTTT | CASSQVLGQGNTEAFF
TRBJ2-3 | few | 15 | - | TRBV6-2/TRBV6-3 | TGTGCCAGCAGTTCCCCGGACAAGGGCACAGATACGCAGTATTTT | CASSSPDKGTDTQYF
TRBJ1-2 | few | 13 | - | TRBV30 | TGTGCCTGGAGTGTACCCCCTCGACGGCTTAGTAGCTTC | CAWSVPPRRLSSF
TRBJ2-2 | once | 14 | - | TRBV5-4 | TGTGCCAGCAGCATCAGACTGTACACCGGGGAGCTGTTTTTT | CASSIRLYTGELFF
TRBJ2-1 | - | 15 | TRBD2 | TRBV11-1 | TGTACCAGCAGCTTAGTTACTAGCGGCGCCAATGAGCAATTCTTC | CTSSLVTSGANEQFF
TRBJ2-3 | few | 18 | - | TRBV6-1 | TGTGCCAGCAGTACGCAGACCTCAGGGGCGGGGCGCACAGATACGCAGTATTTT | CASSTQTSGAGRTDTQYF
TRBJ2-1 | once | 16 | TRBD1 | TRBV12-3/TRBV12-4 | TGTGCCAGCAGCTTAGGGGGCGTGGTCTCCTACAATGAGCAGTTCTTC | CASSLGGVVSYNEQFF
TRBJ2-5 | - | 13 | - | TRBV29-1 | TGCAGCGTTGTCAAGGATTCAGCGGAGACCCAGTACTTC | CSVVKDSAETQYF
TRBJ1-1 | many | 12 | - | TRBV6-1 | TGTGCCAGCAGTGATGGGCCCACTGAAGCTTTCTTT | CASSDGPTEAFF
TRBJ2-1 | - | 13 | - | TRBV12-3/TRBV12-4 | TGTGCCAGCAGTTTAGCGCCGAAGAACGAGCAGTTCTTC | CASSLAPKNEQFF
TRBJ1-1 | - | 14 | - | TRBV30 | TGTGCCTGGAGTGTGGAGCTTATGAACACTGAAGCTTTCTTT | CAWSVELMNTEAFF
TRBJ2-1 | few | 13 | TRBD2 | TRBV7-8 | TGTGCCACCACGACTAGCGCCCACAATGAGCAGTTCTTC | CATTTSAHNEQFF
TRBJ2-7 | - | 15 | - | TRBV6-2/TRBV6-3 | TGTGCCAGCAGTTACAGCCGACTGGTGAACTACGAGCAGTACTTC | CASSYSRLVNYEQYF
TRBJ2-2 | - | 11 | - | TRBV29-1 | TGCAGCGCCAAGGGGAACTGGGAGCTGTTTTTT | CSAKGNWELFF
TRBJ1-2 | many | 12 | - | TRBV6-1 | TGTGCCAGCAGTACCCCCAGCTATGGCTACACCTTC | CASSTPSYGYTF
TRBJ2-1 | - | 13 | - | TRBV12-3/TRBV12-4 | TGTGCCAATAGTTTCCGGCGGCGCAATGAGCAGTTCTTC | CANSFRRRNEQFF
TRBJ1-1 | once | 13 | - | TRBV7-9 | TGTGTCAGCAGCTCATACAGGGATCCTGAAGCTTTCTTT | CVSSSYRDPEAFF
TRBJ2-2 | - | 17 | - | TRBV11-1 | TGTGCCAGCAGCCGACCTGACCGGGTTACGAACACCGGGGGGCTGTTATTT | CASSRPDRVTNTGGLLF
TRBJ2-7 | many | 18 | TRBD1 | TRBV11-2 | TGTGCCAGCAGTCAGTCCCGGGACAGGTCCGAGGGGTTCTACGAGCAGTACTTC | CASSQSRDRSEGFYEQYF
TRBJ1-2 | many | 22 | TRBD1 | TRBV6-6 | TGTGCCAGCAGTCGACAGATCTCCGCGACAGGGATCGGTCGATCGGGGAAGGAGGGCTACACCTTC | CASSRQISATGIGRSGKEGYTF
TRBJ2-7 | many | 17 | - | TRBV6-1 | TGTGCCAGCAGTGAAGTCCTCCGGGGCTTTAACACCTACGAGCAGTACTTC | CASSEVLRGFNTYEQYF
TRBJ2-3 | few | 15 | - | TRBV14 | TGTGCCAGCAGCTCCAGGACAGTTAGCACAGATACGCAGTATTTT | CASSSRTVSTDTQYF
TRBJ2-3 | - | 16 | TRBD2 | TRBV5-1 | TGCGCCAGCAGCTTGGGTCTAGCGGGAAGCACAGATACGCAGTATTTT | CASSLGLAGSTDTQYF
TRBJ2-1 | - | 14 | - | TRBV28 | TGTGCCAGCAGTTTACCGGGAGTCCACAGTGAGCAGTTCTTC | CASSLPGVHSEQFF